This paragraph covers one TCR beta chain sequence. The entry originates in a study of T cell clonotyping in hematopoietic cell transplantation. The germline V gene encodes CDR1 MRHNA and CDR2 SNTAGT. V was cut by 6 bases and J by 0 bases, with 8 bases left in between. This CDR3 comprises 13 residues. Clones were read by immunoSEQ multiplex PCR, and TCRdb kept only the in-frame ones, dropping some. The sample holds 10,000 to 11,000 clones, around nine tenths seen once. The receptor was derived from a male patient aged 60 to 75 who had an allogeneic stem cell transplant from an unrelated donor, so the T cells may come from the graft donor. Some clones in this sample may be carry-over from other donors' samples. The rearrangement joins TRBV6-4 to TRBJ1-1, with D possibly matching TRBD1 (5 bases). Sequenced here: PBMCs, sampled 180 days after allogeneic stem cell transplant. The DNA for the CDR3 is TGTGCCAGCAGCAGGGACCTGAACACTGAAGCTTTCTTT. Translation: CASSRDLNTEAFF.